This is a list of T cell receptor beta chains from one sample in a study of blood T cell repertoires in COVID-19. The table came from immunoSEQ multiplex PCR; TCRdb's copy has only in-frame clones and leaves some out. The table records 90,000 to 120,000 clones, approximately 88% of them present only once. Sample: peripheral blood. Source of these receptors: a man in his 60s with acute or convalescent COVID-19. The CDR3 runs from the conserved cysteine through the conserved F or W. The D gene is left open where the match is weak. Some rows have no size entry. The others give once, few or many, or a class for an expanded clone.

>NA|NA|TRBV24-1|TRBJ2-5
TGTGCCACCAGTTCAGGGTTAGGGACCCAGTACTTC
CATSSGLGTQYF
>NA|NA|TRBV6-5|TRBJ1-5
TGTGCCAGCAGCTATGACAGAATCAATCAGCCCCAGCATTTT
CASSYDRINQPQHF
>NA|TRBD1|TRBV9|TRBJ1-4
TGTGCCAGCAGCAGTACCGGGACAGGGAGGGAAAAACTGTTTTTT
CASSSTGTGREKLFF
>NA|NA|TRBV6-5|TRBJ1-1
TGTGCCAGCAGTTACGGAGAGTACACTGAAGCTTTCTTT
CASSYGEYTEAFF
>NA|NA|TRBV2|TRBJ1-5
TGTGCCAGCAGTGACTCGGCAGGGAGGGGTCAGCCCCAGCATTTT
CASSDSAGRGQPQHF
>NA|NA|TRBV6-1|TRBJ1-6
TGTGCCAGCAGTGGTAGGACGGCCCTACCGGGGACACCCCTCCACTTT
CASSGRTALPGTPLHF
>NA|NA|TRBV11-3|TRBJ2-6
TGTGCCAGCAGCCCCTCAGGCTCTGGGGCCAACGTCCTGACTTTC
CASSPSGSGANVLTF
>NA|NA|TRBV6-1|TRBJ1-3
TGTGCCAGCAGTGACCTCTCGGTTGGAAACACCATATATTTT
CASSDLSVGNTIYF
>NA|NA|TRBV5-1|TRBJ2-1
TGCGCCAGCAGCTTGGTGCCTAGCGCGAATGAGCAGTTCTTC
CASSLVPSANEQFF
>NA|NA|TRBV19|TRBJ2-3
TGTGCCACCAGTGGTATGGATACGCAGTATTTT
CATSGMDTQYF
>NA|TRBD1|TRBV11-2|TRBJ2-5
TGTGCCAGCAGCTTAGATCTACAAGTGGGGACAGGGGGAGAGACCCAGTACTTC
CASSLDLQVGTGGETQYF
>NA|NA|TRBV2|TRBJ2-5
TGTGCCAGCAACCCCCGGGACTCGAGCCAAGAGACCCAGTACTTC
CASNPRDSSQETQYF
>few|TRBD1|TRBV10-1|TRBJ1-2
TGCGCCAGCAGTGGCCCCGTCAAGGGGGCTACAAGCTATGGCTACACCTTC
CASSGPVKGATSYGYTF
>NA|NA|TRBV5-6|TRBJ2-2
TGTGCCAGCAGCTTGGGTGCTGGAGGGCCTTTCGGGGAGCTGTTTTTT
CASSLGAGGPFGELFF
>NA|TRBD2|TRBV28|TRBJ2-2
TGTGCCAGCAGTTTAGATCAGCGGGAGGCCGGGGAGCTGTTTTTT
CASSLDQREAGELFF
>NA|TRBD1|TRBV18|TRBJ1-1
TGTGCCAGCTCACTGACAGGGGGCGAGATTGAAGCTTTCTTT
CASSLTGGEIEAFF
>NA|TRBD2|TRBV6-1|TRBJ2-3
TGTGCCAGCAGTGAAAGCTGGTGGACTAGCGGGAGGACGGGGGATACGCAGTATTTT
CASSESWWTSGRTGDTQYF
>NA|TRBD1|TRBV19|TRBJ1-2
TGTGCCAGTAGGGGACAGGGGCGCGGGTATGGCTACACCTTC
CASRGQGRGYGYTF
>NA|TRBD2|TRBV19|TRBJ2-1
TGTGCCAGTAGTAACCAGGGAGGGTATGAGCAGTTCTTC
CASSNQGGYEQFF
>NA|TRBD1|TRBV10-3|TRBJ1-1
TGTGCCATCAGGCCGGGACAGGTCATGAACACTGAAGCTTTCTTT
CAIRPGQVMNTEAFF
>NA|TRBD2|TRBV27|TRBJ2-3
TGTGCCAGCAGTTTATCGACCCTAGCGGGGCGCACAGATACGCAGTATTTT
CASSLSTLAGRTDTQYF
>NA|NA|TRBV3-1/TRBV3-2|TRBJ2-7
TGTGCCAGCAGCCCAGGGGTGTCCTTCCCCGAGCAGTACTTC
CASSPGVSFPEQYF
>NA|TRBD1|TRBV19|TRBJ2-7
TGTGCCAGTAGTATGACAGGGAGCTCCTACGAGCAGTACTTC
CASSMTGSSYEQYF
>NA|NA|TRBV5-5|TRBJ2-5
TGTGCCAGCAATAGGGGAGGCCTGTACCAAGAGACCCAGTACTTC
CASNRGGLYQETQYF
>NA|TRBD2|TRBV5-6|TRBJ2-4
TGTGCCAGCAGCGCGGGAGGGCCCGCCAAAAACATTCAGTACTTC
CASSAGGPAKNIQYF
>NA|NA|TRBV15|TRBJ2-1
TGTGCCACCAGCAGGGCCGGGACTGCTGATGAGCAGTTCTTC
CATSRAGTADEQFF
>once|NA|TRBV5-6|TRBJ2-1
TGTGCCAGCAGCAGGCCTAGCGCCGACTACAATGAGCAGTTCTTC
CASSRPSADYNEQFF
>NA|NA|TRBV2|TRBJ1-2
TGTGCCAGCAGCGGACAATCAGGAAACTATGGCTACACCTTC
CASSGQSGNYGYTF
>NA|TRBD1|TRBV5-5|TRBJ2-1
TGTGCCAGCAGCTTACAGGGGAAGTACAATGAGCAGTTCTTC
CASSLQGKYNEQFF
>once|NA|TRBV2|TRBJ2-3
TGTGCCAGCAGGACGGGTGCCACAGATACGCAGTATTTT
CASRTGATDTQYF
>NA|TRBD2|TRBV19|TRBJ2-2
TGTGCCAGTACCATAGGACCACTAGCGGCGAACACCGGGGAGCTGTTTTTT
CASTIGPLAANTGELFF
>NA|NA|TRBV6-6|TRBJ1-2
TGTGCCAGCAGCCTAACTCGGGTAAATGGCTACACCTTC
CASSLTRVNGYTF
>NA|NA|TRBV7-8|TRBJ2-5
TGTGCCAGCAGCTCGAAAACAGGGTTGGAGACCCAGTACTTC
CASSSKTGLETQYF
>NA|NA|TRBV11-2|TRBJ1-3
TGTGCCAGCAGCTTATTTCAGGAATACTCTGGAAACACCATATATTTT
CASSLFQEYSGNTIYF
>many|TRBD1|TRBV18|TRBJ2-3
TGTGCCAGCTCGCCGACAGGGGTGCGCACAGATACGCAGTATTTT
CASSPTGVRTDTQYF
>NA|TRBD1|TRBV5-6|TRBJ1-5
TGTGCCAGCAGCTTGGCGGGACAGCATAGCAATCAGCCCCAGCATTTT
CASSLAGQHSNQPQHF
>few|TRBD1|TRBV6-5|TRBJ2-2
TGTGCCAGCAATGCCGGGACAGTAACCGGGGAGCTGTTTTTT
CASNAGTVTGELFF
>NA|NA|TRBV4-1|TRBJ1-2
TGCGCCAGCAGCCAAGGTAGGGGGAGCAGCTATGGCTACACCTTC
CASSQGRGSSYGYTF
>NA|TRBD2|TRBV5-1|TRBJ2-1
TGCGCCAGCAGCTTGGGTCTAGCGGGTTCAGGTGAGCAGTTCTTC
CASSLGLAGSGEQFF
>NA|NA|TRBV6-5|TRBJ2-1
TGTGCCAGCACCAGGGTGGGATACAATGAGCAGTTCTTC
CASTRVGYNEQFF
>once|NA|TRBV5-4|TRBJ1-4
TGTGCCAGCAGCAGTGAAAGCAGGCTCGAAAAACTGTTTTTT
CASSSESRLEKLFF
>NA|TRBD1|TRBV2|TRBJ2-4
TGTGCCAGCACCGTGGACAGGGCCCGGTCAATTTTTAAAAACATTCAGTACTTC
CASTVDRARSIFKNIQYF
>few|TRBD2|TRBV5-1|TRBJ2-3
TGCGCCAGCAGCGGACTCCTAGCGGGAGGGGCAGATACGCAGTATTTT
CASSGLLAGGADTQYF
>few|TRBD2|TRBV11-2|TRBJ2-1
TGTGCCAGCAGCCAAGCGGGGGGCTCCTACAATGAGCAGTTCTTC
CASSQAGGSYNEQFF
>few|TRBD2|TRBV4-3|TRBJ2-1
TGCGCCAGCAGCCAAGATAAGATACGGGCTAGCGGGAGGCCGAATGAGCAGTTCTTC
CASSQDKIRASGRPNEQFF
>NA|TRBD1|TRBV6-5|TRBJ2-5
TGTGCCAGCAGTCGGGACAGCCCTCAAGAGACCCAGTACTTC
CASSRDSPQETQYF
>NA|NA|TRBV28|TRBJ1-1
TGTGCCAGCAGTTTGAGTCGCATGAATGCTTTCTTT
CASSLSRMNAFF